This T cell receptor (beta chain) was found in a study of T cell repertoires in cytomegalovirus infection. Study findings and constraints: Clonotypes of TCR beta that were HLA-C-restricted and CMV-specific dominated the ex vivo response.

The CDR3 is made up of 13 amino acids. Germline-derived CDR1 and CDR2 are SGHNT and YYREEE (reference sequence). Remarks on this clonotype: Its antigen is not known.

One entry per CDR3 protein results from TCRdb running MiXCR on the reads. The profile shows 380,000 or so distinct CDR3 sequences, roughly 34% of them singletons. Material: cultured PBMCs, obtained from culture after CMV antigen stimulation. The chain employs TRBV5-4 and TRBJ1-2; D is unclear. The TCR originated in a human donor in good health (CMV status not recorded). Some clones in this sample may be carry-over from other donors' samples. CDR3 sequence: CAPSADPAYGYTF. The CDR3 nucleotides read TGTGCTCCCAGCGCCGACCCCGCCTATGGCTACACCTTC.